This T cell receptor beta chain was sequenced in a study of blood T cells in healthy people across ages. Study-wide results and limits: PBMCs went unsorted, and a conclusive naive versus antigen-experienced comparison was therefore prevented.

This clonotype was observed a handful of times. What it binds is not known. Donation came from healthy Caucasian individuals in Russia who were aged about 6 to 100. A second PCR, run for roughly 7 to 11 cycles, used a sample-barcoded 5' primer plus a J-beta primer mix. TCRdb reanalysed the 5' RACE reads using MiXCR and keeps one entry per CDR3 protein. The sample holds about 670,000 distinct CDR3 sequences; 40% to 45% are singletons and the top ten take 30%. This sequence originates from an elderly man in good health. The sequenced sample consisted of blood.

The CDR3 spells CASSLTSGGPMGEQYF. The CDR3 bases are TGTGCCAGCAGCCTCACTAGCGGGGGACCGATGGGGGAGCAGTACTTC. The chain has TRBV7-2 and TRBJ2-5; 11 bases agree with TRBD2. Germline V lookup: CDR1 SGHTA, CDR2 FQGNSA. CDR3 length: 16 amino acids. The trim removed 5 bases at V and 11 bases at J, leaving 16 bases unmatched.